A single sample gave rise to the 10 T cell receptor beta chains below, sequenced in a study of OX40 agonist ivuxolimab in advanced cancers. Sequencing was performed with immunoSEQ multiplex PCR; in TCRdb, only in-frame clones are kept and a portion is missing. Of under 80,000 clones in the sample, around 90% are singletons; the top ten hold 2% to 2.5%. The sequences come from CD4+ or CD8+ T cells sorted from blood, collected in a trial of the OX40 agonist ivuxolimab. The source of these receptors is an adult with an advanced solid tumor such as melanoma, head and neck, liver or kidney cancer.

The genes are TRBV6-1 and TRBJ1-1; 7 nucleotides align to TRBD1. CDR3 length: 13 amino acids. The J segment lost 3 bases and the V segment lost 5 bases, leaving 3 bases of the junction unmatched. The V gene's germline CDR1 is MNHNS and CDR2 SASEGT. The CDR3 DNA sequence: TGTGCCAGCAGTCCGGACAGGTACACTGAAGCTTTCTTT. Protein product: CASSPDRYTEAFF.

The J gene is TRBJ2-3, the V gene TRBV11-2; D is possibly TRBD2 (5 bases). This CDR3 spans 16 amino acids. Trimming pared 1 base from V and 0 bases from J, leaving 11 bases between. Germline V gene data show CDR1 as SGHAT and CDR2 as FQNNGV. CDR3 sequence reads: CASSLVGGSSTDTQYF. The CDR3 DNA is TGTGCCAGCAGCTTAGTCGGCGGGTCCAGCACAGATACGCAGTATTTT. Using reference TRBV11-2 and TRBJ2-3 for the parts outside the CDR3, the full variable domain is EAGVAQSPRYKIIEKRQSVAFWCNPISGHATLYWYQQILGQGPKLLIQFQNNGVVDDSQLPKDRFSAERLKGVDSTLKIQPAKLEDSAVYLCASSLVGGSSTDTQYFGPGTRLTVL.

The gene calls are TRBV19 and TRBJ1-5, with 8 positions matching TRBD1. CDR3 size: 15 residues. With V trimmed by 7 bases and J by 2 bases, 7 bases remained unmatched. Germline V lookup: CDR1 LNHDA, CDR2 SQIVND (reference sequence). CDR3 residues: CASTTGQGGNQPQHF. The CDR3 nucleotides read TGTGCCAGTACTACCGGACAGGGCGGCAATCAGCCCCAGCATTTT.

This clone came up once. This chain uses TRBV7-9 with TRBJ2-5; perhaps TRBD1 as D (6 bases). The J call may be in error: the DNA end matches TRBJ2-7 better. The CDR3 sequence is 13 residues long. Germline CDR1 is SEHNR and CDR2 is FQNEAQ (reference sequence). CDR3 DNA: TGTGCCAGCAGCTCAAGGGGGAATTACGAGCAGTACTTC. It specifies CASSSRGNYEQYF.

This clone was found a few times. The rearrangement uses TRBV18 and TRBJ1-6; maybe TRBD1 (5 bases). The germline gives CDR1 KGHSH, CDR2 LQKENI. The CDR3 sequence is 20 residues long. V lost 3 bases and J lost 6, with 27 bases in between. CDR3 coding DNA: TGTGCCAGCTCACCCAGCCTATTATCGGGATCCACGGGGGGTAATTCACCCCTCCACTTT. Protein product: CASSPSLLSGSTGGNSPLHF.

Concerning this clone: Germline and junction disagree at one end, which may indicate a read error. The CDR3 DNA sequence: TGTGCCAGCAGCCTGGGACAGGGCACCGCTGAGGGGTTT. It specifies CASSLGQGTAEGF. The chain couples TRBV6-1 to TRBJ1-1, with TRBD1 matching 9 bases. There are 13 residues in the CDR3. CDR1 MNHNS and CDR2 SASEGT come from the germline V gene.

V usage is TRBV14 and J usage is TRBJ1-4; D remains ambiguous. Trimming pared 0 bases from V and 7 bases from J, leaving 15 bases between. Germline CDR1 and CDR2: SGHDN and FVKESK. The CDR3 spans 16 residues. The CDR3 is CASSQEARGFGEKLFF. The CDR3 DNA sequence: TGTGCCAGCAGCCAAGAAGCTCGAGGGTTCGGTGAAAAACTGTTTTTT.

The V call is TRBV6-6, the J call TRBJ2-1, with D unclear. Trimming stripped 5 bases from V and 3 bases from J, with 14 bases between. The CDR3 is 15 amino acids. The germline CDR1 and CDR2 sequences are MNHNY and SVGAGI (reference sequence). The CDR3: CASSRRTQNYNEQFF. DNA for the CDR3: TGTGCCAGCAGTAGAAGGACGCAAAACTACAATGAGCAGTTCTTC.

This chain joins TRBV19 and TRBJ1-2; 8 bases match TRBD1. The CDR3 is made up of 14 amino acids. The J segment lost 4 bases and the V segment lost 6 bases, leaving 7 bases of the junction unmatched. Germline CDR1 reads LNHDA; CDR2 reads SQIVND (reference sequence). The CDR3 sequence: CASSPGQGAYGYTF. In nucleotides, the CDR3 is TGTGCCAGTAGCCCTGGACAGGGTGCCTATGGCTACACCTTC.

In this sample, this clone turned up once. The genes are TRBV6-1 and TRBJ1-2, with D possibly matching TRBD1 (5 bases). V was trimmed by 7 bases and J by 4 bases, leaving 16 bases between them. The CDR3 length is 14 residues. CDR1 is MNHNS, CDR2 SASEGT, per germline. CDR3 protein: CASTVGFGGYGYTF. The CDR3 DNA is TGTGCCAGCACAGTCGGATTTGGGGGCTATGGCTACACCTTC.